The sample holds a few counts of the clone carrying this T cell receptor (beta chain). No antigen is known for it. The data were produced by immunoSEQ multiplex PCR, yet TCRdb's version contains in-frame clones alone and is incomplete. In the table there are about 35,000 clones, more than 65% of which are singletons. This specimen belongs to a study of T cells in localized non-small cell lung cancer. The V segment lost 2 bases and the J segment 0 bases; nucleotides outside the gene matches: 3. CDR3 length: 16 residues. Germline V gives CDR1 PRHDT, CDR2 FYEKMQ (reference sequence). Study observations and caveats: Appearing in adjacent lung were a median around 60 of the top 100 tumor clones. Among blood samples, higher T cell density accompanied longer overall survival. Among the tissues sampled, uninvolved adjacent lung had the highest T cell clonality, above tumor.

Material: peripheral blood, obtained before any cancer treatment. The sequence came from a male donor older than 55 with stage III squamous cell lung carcinoma. The V gene is TRBV13, the J gene TRBJ1-5, with 8 bases aligning to TRBD1. The CDR3 nucleotides are TGTGCCAGCAGCTTATCCGGGACAGGTAGCAATCAGCCCCAGCATTTT. Translated: CASSLSGTGSNQPQHF.